The entry below gives a single T cell receptor beta chain sequence along with its context. Its antigen is not known. This sample is drawn from a study of cytomegalovirus exposure and HLA in healthy donors. Overall study results and limits: Most TCR sequences were seen very rarely across donors, but some public TCRs occurred in many. V- and J-gene trimming in TCR beta was tied to a missense DCLRE1C variant by an analysis performed later. TCR beta sequences reportedly predicted most subjects' HLA-A and HLA-B alleles accurately.

This CDR3 region has 12 residues. The germline CDR1 and CDR2 sequences are MNHEY and SVGAGI. V was pared by 4 bases and J by 4 bases, with 7 bases between. A multiplex PCR was run with 60 Vbeta primers and 13 Jbeta primers. TCRdb's copy holds only in-frame clones and misses some; the assay was immunoSEQ multiplex PCR. The sample holds roughly 69,000 clones; under 85% are singletons and the top ten take approximately 5.4%. Specimen: PBMCs. The sequence was obtained from a man aged 45-65 years in good health and CMV-seronegative. V usage is TRBV6-5 and J usage is TRBJ1-2, with no clear D. The CDR3: CASSSVAYGYTF. The CDR3, as DNA: TGTGCCAGCAGTTCAGTGGCCTATGGCTACACCTTC.